This entry features one T cell receptor beta chain sequence. Its antigen is currently unknown. This specimen comes from a study of cytomegalovirus exposure and HLA in healthy donors. Study summary: A subsequent analysis stated that the roughly 120 validation repertoires were run on the same platform as the roughly 670 first-cohort repertoires.

Study findings and constraints: Rarity held for most TCR sequences, but there were some public TCRs that occurred in many donors. There were a few CMV-associated chains whose specificity for CMV antigens was confirmed in vitro.

The protocol was immunoSEQ multiplex PCR, while the TCRdb copy is restricted to in-frame clones and leaves out a portion. The sample records 70,000 or so clones, about 95% being singletons. Trimming removed 5 bases from V and 5 bases from J; junction bases left unmatched: 10. The CDR3 spans 15 residues. J is TRBJ2-5 and V is TRBV23-1, with 8 bases fitting TRBD1. TRBV23-1 is an ORF; its function is uncertain. The receptor's source is a young woman in good health and CMV-seronegative. Sequenced material: PBMCs. In nucleotides, the CDR3 is TGCGCCAGCAGTTATCAGACAGGGGCAAAGGAGACCCAGTACTTC. As protein: CASSYQTGAKETQYF.